This T cell receptor beta chain is from a study of radiation and T cells in renal cell carcinoma. Findings and caveats of the study: In blood, top tumor clones expanded by 2 weeks, shrinking by 4. Without pretreatment biopsies, baseline tumor clonotype presence was undetermined.

The repertoire was sequenced with immunoSEQ multiplex PCR; TCRdb's copy has only in-frame clones and lacks some. Of roughly 61,000 clones detected, approximately 80% appear once; the ten largest clones hold about 6.3%. The time point denotes: blood 4 weeks post-SBRT, at nephrectomy. This sample's treatment: 15 Gy SBRT to primary tumor, nephrectomy 4 weeks later. Nephrectomy followed 15 Gy stereotactic body radiation by 4 weeks. Germline-derived CDR1 and CDR2 are SGDLS and YYNGEE. The CDR3 loop spans 15 amino acids. V was shortened by 2 bases and J by 6 bases, with 18 bases between the two germline ends. As concerns this clone: Its antigen remains unidentified.

The sequencing used blood, collected from a patient whose treatment included radiotherapy and nephrectomy. The clonotype was recovered from a man in his sixties with renal cell carcinoma. V usage is TRBV9 and J usage is TRBJ2-7; D may be TRBD1 (6 bases). DNA of the CDR3: TGTGCCAGCAGCGTGGACACCACCCAGGGGTCCGAGCAGTACTTC. Amino acid sequence: CASSVDTTQGSEQYF.